This is a list of T cell receptor beta chains from one sample in a study of OX40 agonist ivuxolimab in advanced cancers. This table comes from immunoSEQ multiplex PCR, and its TCRdb copy is limited to in-frame clones, with some not included. This table has tens of thousands of clones, around 87% appearing once. The sample here was CD4+ or CD8+ T cells sorted from blood, taken in a trial of the OX40 agonist ivuxolimab. Source of these receptors: an adult with an advanced solid tumor such as melanoma, head and neck, liver or kidney cancer. Each CDR3 is given with its conserved first and last residue. D genes are given only for firm matches. A row's size may be missing; if present it is once, few, many or a size class.

D,V,size,J,length,DNA,CDR3
.,TRBV14,.,TRBJ2-1,18,TGTGCCAGCAGCCAACACGCCCTAGAGATCCTCTGGTACAATGAGCAGTTCTTC,CASSQHALEILWYNEQFF
TRBD1,TRBV5-1,.,TRBJ2-3,20,TGCGCCAGCAGCTTGGATCTAGGCAGGGGGTTCTCGATTAGCACAGATACGCAGTATTTT,CASSLDLGRGFSISTDTQYF
TRBD2,TRBV6-5,.,TRBJ2-7,14,TGTGCCAGCAGCCTGAGCGGGAGCGTCGGCGAGCAGTACTTC,CASSLSGSVGEQYF
TRBD1,TRBV15,.,TRBJ1-2,17,TGTGCCACCAGTTTAAGGGACAGGGTCCAACCTGGTTATGGCTACACCTTC,CATSLRDRVQPGYGYTF
TRBD1,TRBV5-6,.,TRBJ2-1,14,TGTGCCAGCAGCTTAGGGACAGGGGGGTATGAGCAGTTCTTC,CASSLGTGGYEQFF
TRBD2,TRBV28,.,TRBJ2-2,23,TGTGCCAGCAGTTTAATCGGGACTAGCGGGAGGTTCGAGGTGTCACTGAACACCGGGGAGCTGTTTTTT,CASSLIGTSGRFEVSLNTGELFF
.,TRBV6-5,few,TRBJ2-5,14,TGTGCCAGCAGCGCCCTGGGGTCCGAAGAGACCCAGTACTTC,CASSALGSEETQYF
TRBD1,TRBV4-1,.,TRBJ1-1,16,TGCGCCAGCAGCCAACTCGTAGGACAGGGGACCACTGAAGCTTTCTTT,CASSQLVGQGTTEAFF
TRBD1,TRBV6-5,.,TRBJ1-2,14,TGTGCCAGCAGGACGACAGGGAGAGACTATGGCTACACCTTC,CASRTTGRDYGYTF
TRBD2,TRBV27,.,TRBJ2-3,15,TGTGCCAGCACCGTGCTAGCGGGAGTGCCAGATACGCAGTATTTT,CASTVLAGVPDTQYF
TRBD2,TRBV7-2,.,TRBJ2-7,15,TGTGCCAGCAGCAATGGACTAGCGGGCCCCTACGAGCAGTACTTC,CASSNGLAGPYEQYF
.,TRBV7-9,.,TRBJ2-1,16,TGTGCCAGCAGCCCCACGAGGGGGGCCGGCTGGAATGAGCAGTTCTTC,CASSPTRGAGWNEQFF
.,TRBV15,.,TRBJ2-1,17,TGTGCCACCAGCAGAGAGGCTTTCGACTACCGCTACAATGAGCAGTTCTTC,CATSREAFDYRYNEQFF
.,TRBV4-3,.,TRBJ2-7,16,TGCGCCAGCAGCCAAGAGAGGCAGTTTGATGGCTACGAGCAGTACTTC,CASSQERQFDGYEQYF
TRBD1,TRBV27,.,TRBJ2-7,15,TGTGCCAGCAGACACGCGGGACAGGGGCCCCACGAGCAGTACTTC,CASRHAGQGPHEQYF
TRBD1,TRBV5-4,.,TRBJ1-3,15,TGTGCCAGCAGCTGGGGGACAGGGCCAGGAAACACCATATATTTT,CASSWGTGPGNTIYF
.,TRBV14,once,TRBJ2-1,15,TGTGCCAGCAGCTTATACAGGGAGCTGCACAATGAGCAGTTCTTC,CASSLYRELHNEQFF
.,TRBV11-2,.,TRBJ1-1,15,TGTGCCAGCAGCTTAGGGTCCCCGGGGGGAATGGAAGCTTTCTTT,CASSLGSPGGMEAFF
.,TRBV19,.,TRBJ1-1,14,TGTGCCAGTAGTATCCCGCGTTCGACAGATGAAGCTTTCTTT,CASSIPRSTDEAFF
.,TRBV30,.,TRBJ1-5,14,TGTGCCTGGAGCCTCGAGAGTAGCAATCAGCCCCAGCATTTT,CAWSLESSNQPQHF
TRBD1,TRBV5-4,.,TRBJ1-4,17,TGTGCCAGCAGCTTGGAGGAGGGGGCTTCAACTAATGAAAAACTGTTTTTT,CASSLEEGASTNEKLFF
TRBD1,TRBV29-1,.,TRBJ1-2,15,TGCAGCGTAAGGGGACAGTTAGAACCCAACTATGGCTACACCTTC,CSVRGQLEPNYGYTF
.,TRBV27,.,TRBJ1-2,14,TGTGCCAGCAGTTTATCGGCAGGGTACTATGGCTACACCTTC,CASSLSAGYYGYTF
.,TRBV13,once,TRBJ2-1,12,TGTGCCAGCAGCTCTTTGTTAAATGAGCAGTTCTTC,CASSSLLNEQFF
.,TRBV19,.,TRBJ2-5,15,TGTGCCAGTAGTATAGATTGGGGCAGGAAAGAGACCCAGTACTTC,CASSIDWGRKETQYF
.,TRBV27,.,TRBJ2-7,12,TGTGCCAGCAAGAGGCAGGGAGACGAGCAGTACTTC,CASKRQGDEQYF
.,TRBV6-1,.,TRBJ1-1,14,TGTGCCAGCAGTGGTCTTTTTGTGGCCGCTGAAGCTTTCTTT,CASSGLFVAAEAFF
.,TRBV4-3,once,TRBJ1-5,17,TGCGCCAGCAGCCAAGATCGGGACCCGAGGAGCAATCAGCCCCAGCATTTT,CASSQDRDPRSNQPQHF
.,TRBV7-2,once,TRBJ2-7,12,TGTGCCAGCAGCCCGGGGTTCTACGAGCAGTACTTC,CASSPGFYEQYF
.,TRBV4-3,.,TRBJ2-2,20,TGCGCCAGCAGCCAAGATTGGTGGGGGCTAGCGAGTGCATACACCGGGGAGCTGTTTTTT,CASSQDWWGLASAYTGELFF
.,TRBV7-9,.,TRBJ1-1,14,TGTGCCAGCAGCTTAGTCGGAGGGGGCACTGAAGCTTTCTTT,CASSLVGGGTEAFF
.,TRBV27,.,TRBJ1-1,14,TGTGCCAGCAGTTTATCTGGGCGGAACACTGAAGCTTTCTTT,CASSLSGRNTEAFF
.,TRBV14,.,TRBJ1-1,13,TGTGCCAGCAGCCAATACCAGTACACTGAAGCTTTCTTT,CASSQYQYTEAFF
TRBD1,TRBV19,.,TRBJ1-2,14,TGTGCCAGTAGTATAGGAACAGGGGTCGTTGGCTACACCTTC,CASSIGTGVVGYTF
.,TRBV19,.,TRBJ2-1,12,TGTGCCATTCTACTAGTATCCAATGAGCAGTTCTTC,CAILLVSNEQFF
TRBD2,TRBV6-5,.,TRBJ2-1,13,TGTGCCTCAGCCGGTGTAGCGGGAGTTGAGCAGTTCTTC,CASAGVAGVEQFF
.,TRBV28,once,TRBJ1-5,12,TGTGCCAGCAGGGATTACAATCAGCCCCAGCATTTT,CASRDYNQPQHF
.,TRBV30,.,TRBJ2-2,12,TGTGCCTGGAGTGCCCATTTCGGGGAGCTGTTTTTT,CAWSAHFGELFF
.,TRBV19,.,TRBJ1-2,15,TGTGCCAGTAGTAGAATGATGAACCTAAACTATGGCTACACCTTC,CASSRMMNLNYGYTF
.,TRBV10-3,.,TRBJ2-1,10,TGTGCCACCTACAACAATGAGCAGTTCTTC,CATYNNEQFF
.,TRBV30,.,TRBJ2-7,14,TGTGCCTGGAGTGTAGGTACAGGGAACTACGAGCAGTACTTC,CAWSVGTGNYEQYF
.,TRBV7-9,.,TRBJ2-3,15,TGTGCCAGCGCGAGTGGGACACTTTTCACAGATACGCAGTATTTT,CASASGTLFTDTQYF
TRBD1,TRBV6-6,.,TRBJ1-2,15,TGTGCCAGCAGTTACGTATTTACCGGGGACAGGGAAGGGCCCTTC,CASSYVFTGDREGPF
TRBD1,TRBV29-1,.,TRBJ1-3,15,TGCAGCGTTCTAAAACTCGACAGGGATGGAAACACCATATATTTT,CSVLKLDRDGNTIYF
TRBD2,TRBV9,.,TRBJ2-7,17,TGTGCCAGCAGCGTCCTCGCTAATAGCGGGGGCCGCTACGAGCAGTACTTC,CASSVLANSGGRYEQYF
.,TRBV9,.,TRBJ2-3,12,TGTGCCAGCTCCGCAGGGACAGATACGCAGTATTTT,CASSAGTDTQYF
TRBD2,TRBV9,.,TRBJ2-3,15,TGTGCCAGCAACCCCAAGAGCGGGGGTTTGGATACGCAGTATTTT,CASNPKSGGLDTQYF
.,TRBV29-1,.,TRBJ2-7,12,TGCAGCGTTGCCGGCAGGGCCTACGAGCAGTACTTC,CSVAGRAYEQYF
.,TRBV5-4,.,TRBJ2-7,14,TGTGCCAGCAGTATGAGGGGAAGCTCCTACGAGCAGTACTTC,CASSMRGSSYEQYF
.,TRBV6-4,.,TRBJ1-5,13,TGTGCCAGCAGTGACGGGCCCCATCAGCCCCAGCATTTT,CASSDGPHQPQHF
TRBD1,TRBV7-8,.,TRBJ2-7,16,TGTGCCAGCAGCATCGGGACAGATATTCTCTCCTACGAGCAGTACTTC,CASSIGTDILSYEQYF
.,TRBV9,.,TRBJ2-7,14,TGTGCCAGCAGCGTAGAAGGGTTCGGCTACGAGCAGTACTTC,CASSVEGFGYEQYF
TRBD1,TRBV7-9,.,TRBJ1-1,15,TGTGCCAGCAGCTTAGCCCTCACAGGGGTCACTGAAGCTTTCTTT,CASSLALTGVTEAFF
TRBD1,TRBV12-5,.,TRBJ1-1,16,TGTGCTAGTGATACCCGGGACAGGGCTGTGGGCACTGAAGCTTTCTTT,CASDTRDRAVGTEAFF
TRBD2,TRBV7-9,.,TRBJ2-3,15,TGTGCCAGCAGCTTAGCGAAGGAGAGCGGGGGTACGCAGTATTTT,CASSLAKESGGTQYF
TRBD1,TRBV7-8,.,TRBJ1-5,17,TGTGCCAGCAGCCCGGGATGGGCGACAGGGGGAAATCAGCCCCAGCATTTT,CASSPGWATGGNQPQHF
.,TRBV9,.,TRBJ2-7,15,TGTGCCAGCAGCGTAGCCGGACAGCGCTCCTACGAGCAGTACTTC,CASSVAGQRSYEQYF
TRBD1,TRBV7-2,few,TRBJ2-7,13,TGTGCCAGCAGAGGGGACAGCTTCTACGAGCAGTACTTC,CASRGDSFYEQYF
TRBD1,TRBV28,.,TRBJ2-7,15,TGTGCCAGCAGTCGCCTAGAGACAGGGGCCTACGAGCAGTACTTC,CASSRLETGAYEQYF
.,TRBV5-6,.,TRBJ2-2,16,TGTGCCAGCAGCTTGGAACGGAACGCGAACACCGGGGAGCTGTTTTTT,CASSLERNANTGELFF